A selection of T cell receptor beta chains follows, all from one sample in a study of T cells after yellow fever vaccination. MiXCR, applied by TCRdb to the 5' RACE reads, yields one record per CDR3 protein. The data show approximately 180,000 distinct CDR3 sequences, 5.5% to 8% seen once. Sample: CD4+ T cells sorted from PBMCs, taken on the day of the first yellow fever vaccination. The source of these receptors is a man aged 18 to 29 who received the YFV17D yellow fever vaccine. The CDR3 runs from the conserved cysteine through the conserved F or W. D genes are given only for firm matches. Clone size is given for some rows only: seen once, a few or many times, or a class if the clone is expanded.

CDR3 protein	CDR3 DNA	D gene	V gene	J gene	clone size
CASSLPGSPLHF	TGTGCCAGCAGTTTACCGGGCTCACCCCTCCACTTT	.	TRBV12-3/TRBV12-4	TRBJ1-6	few
CASSLQAGALYNEQFF	TGCGCCAGCAGCTTGCAAGCGGGGGCCCTCTACAATGAGCAGTTCTTC	TRBD2	TRBV5-1	TRBJ2-1	.
CASSTGLLLYGYTF	TGTGCCAGCAGCACGGGGTTACTACTCTATGGCTACACCTTC	.	TRBV12-3/TRBV12-4	TRBJ1-2	few
CASSWDRVTYNEQFF	TGTGCCAGCAGTTGGGACAGGGTGACCTACAATGAGCAGTTCTTC	TRBD1	TRBV6-5	TRBJ2-1	many
CASSLGLAGEQFF	TGCGCCAGCAGCTTGGGGCTAGCGGGTGAGCAGTTCTTC	TRBD2	TRBV5-1	TRBJ2-1	few
CASSRGTANTGELFF	TGTGCCAGCAGTCGGGGGACAGCGAACACCGGGGAGCTGTTTTTT	.	TRBV5-6	TRBJ2-2	many
CASSLAREQYF	TGTGCCAGCAGCTTAGCGCGGGAGCAGTACTTC	.	TRBV7-2	TRBJ2-7	many
CASSPGEDTQYF	TGTGCCAGCTCACCCGGGGAAGATACGCAGTATTTT	.	TRBV18	TRBJ2-3	many
CASTRTELYGYTF	TGTGCCAGCACCAGGACGGAGCTCTATGGCTACACCTTC	.	TRBV28	TRBJ1-2	many
CASSFGGGKANEQFF	TGTGCCAGCAGCTTCGGGGGAGGAAAGGCCAATGAGCAGTTCTTC	.	TRBV5-6	TRBJ2-1	many
CASSPGGRKQPQHF	TGTGCCAGCAGTCCTGGGGGGAGGAAACAGCCCCAGCATTTT	.	TRBV7-4	TRBJ1-5	.
CASNQPPSQPQHF	TGTGCCAGCAACCAACCCCCGTCGCAGCCCCAGCATTTT	.	TRBV28	TRBJ1-5	.
CASSITGLQGGGLKLFF	TGTGCCAGCAGTATCACTGGTCTTCAGGGTGGAGGGCTCAAACTGTTTTTT	.	TRBV12-3/TRBV12-4	TRBJ1-4	.
CASSFARAGELFF	TGTGCCAGCAGCTTTGCCCGGGCCGGGGAGCTGTTTTTT	.	TRBV5-5	TRBJ2-2	few
CASSQNRGDYNEQFF	TGCGCCAGCAGTCAAAACAGGGGTGACTACAATGAGCAGTTCTTC	TRBD1	TRBV23-1	TRBJ2-1	few
CASSQGTGITEAFF	TGCGCCAGCAGCCAAGGTACGGGAATCACTGAAGCTTTCTTT	.	TRBV4-3	TRBJ1-1	many
CASRRQIYTEAFF	TGTGCCAGCCGGAGACAGATTTACACTGAAGCTTTCTTT	.	TRBV12-3/TRBV12-4	TRBJ1-1	few
CSARGLALYEQYF	TGCAGTGCAAGGGGACTAGCTCTCTACGAGCAGTACTTC	TRBD2	TRBV20-1	TRBJ2-7	many
CASSLQGMGYTEAFF	TGTGCCAGCAGCTTACAGGGGATGGGGTACACTGAAGCTTTCTTT	.	TRBV7-8	TRBJ1-1	few
CASSDRPLDRGRNGYTF	TGCGCCAGCAGCGACCGCCCCCTTGACAGGGGGAGGAATGGCTACACCTTC	TRBD1	TRBV5-1	TRBJ1-2	.
CASTQRGGVLGTQYF	TGTGCCAGCACCCAGCGGGGGGGCGTTTTGGGTACGCAGTATTTT	TRBD2	TRBV7-9	TRBJ2-3	.
CASSILPGGTEAFF	TGTGCCAGTAGTATTCTCCCTGGGGGCACTGAAGCTTTCTTT	.	TRBV19	TRBJ1-1	many
CASSYTSGIYNEQFF	TGTGCCAGCAGTTACACTAGCGGGATATACAATGAGCAGTTCTTC	TRBD2	TRBV6-5	TRBJ2-1	many
CASSSDLLSGANVLTF	TGTGCCAGCAGTTCAGACCTACTCTCTGGGGCCAACGTCCTGACTTTC	.	TRBV28	TRBJ2-6	many
CASSTEPRGRQPQHF	TGTGCCAGCAGCACCGAACCCAGGGGTCGGCAGCCCCAGCATTTT	.	TRBV21-1	TRBJ1-5	.
CASSSRTPRSNEQFF	TGTGCCAGCTCGTCGAGGACTCCGCGAAGCAATGAGCAGTTCTTC	.	TRBV18	TRBJ2-1	few
CASSYFGSREQYF	TGTGCCAGCAGTTACTTCGGATCACGCGAGCAGTACTTC	.	TRBV6-5	TRBJ2-7	few
CASRRQETQYF	TGTGCCAGCAGGCGACAGGAGACCCAGTACTTC	.	TRBV7-2	TRBJ2-5	.
CASSMGAGPNNEQFF	TGTGCCAGCAGTATGGGGGCGGGACCCAACAATGAGCAGTTCTTC	.	TRBV12-3/TRBV12-4	TRBJ2-1	many
CASSYPRGQSGYTF	TGTGCCAGCAGCTACCCCAGGGGGCAGAGTGGCTACACCTTC	TRBD1	TRBV7-9	TRBJ1-2	.
CASTQRSTDTQYF	TGTGCCAGTACGCAGCGAAGCACAGATACGCAGTATTTT	.	TRBV6-1	TRBJ2-3	many
CSVSTSGGQETQYF	TGCAGCGTCTCGACTAGCGGGGGGCAAGAGACCCAGTACTTC	TRBD2	TRBV29-1	TRBJ2-5	many
CASSPLEETQYF	TGTGCCAGCTCACCGCTGGAAGAGACCCAGTACTTC	.	TRBV18	TRBJ2-5	.
CASSRDGTYEQYF	TGTGCCAGTAGTCGGGACGGTACCTACGAGCAGTACTTC	.	TRBV19	TRBJ2-7	few
CASSGQTPKTEAFF	TGTGCCAGCAGCGGGCAAACCCCGAAAACTGAAGCTTTCTTT	.	TRBV6-5	TRBJ1-1	many
CASSQDWDTQYF	TGCGCCAGCAGCCAAGATTGGGATACGCAGTATTTT	.	TRBV4-3	TRBJ2-3	many
CSARGASGAFF	TGCAGTGCTAGAGGCGCCTCAGGGGCTTTCTTT	.	TRBV20-1	TRBJ1-1	many
CASSRSGNTGELFF	TGTGCCAGCAGCCGCTCGGGGAACACCGGGGAGCTGTTTTTT	.	TRBV7-2	TRBJ2-2	many
CASSLRPPDTQYF	TGTGCCAGCAGCTTGAGGCCCCCAGATACGCAGTATTTT	.	TRBV5-6	TRBJ2-3	.
CASSGTPRNEQFF	TGTGCCAGCAGCGGGACCCCCAGGAATGAGCAGTTCTTC	.	TRBV5-5	TRBJ2-1	many
CASNSAGGGETQYF	TGTGCCAGCAACTCAGCGGGGGGAGGGGAGACCCAGTACTTC	TRBD2	TRBV2	TRBJ2-5	few
CASSQYNTPGQGATEAFF	TGCGCCAGCAGCCAATACAACACTCCCGGACAGGGGGCCACTGAAGCTTTCTTT	TRBD1	TRBV4-3	TRBJ1-1	.
CASSIGQGKETQYF	TGCGCCAGCAGCATCGGACAGGGTAAAGAGACCCAGTACTTC	TRBD1	TRBV5-1	TRBJ2-5	few
CASARLTGGLQETQYF	TGTGCCAGCGCCCGACTAACAGGGGGCCTACAAGAGACCCAGTACTTC	TRBD1	TRBV7-2	TRBJ2-5	.
CASKRGDPGETQYF	TGTGCCAGCAAGAGGGGGGACCCAGGAGAGACCCAGTACTTC	.	TRBV7-2	TRBJ2-5	few
CAIREGGENEQFF	TGTGCCATCCGAGAGGGGGGGGAGAATGAGCAGTTCTTC	.	TRBV10-3	TRBJ2-1	many
CASILRPEPSRNEKLFF	TGTGCCAGCATCCTGAGGCCGGAGCCTTCGCGTAATGAAAAACTGTTTTTT	.	TRBV6-1	TRBJ1-4	few
CASNLAGTYEQYF	TGTGCCAGCAACCTAGCGGGGACGTACGAGCAGTACTTC	TRBD2	TRBV2	TRBJ2-7	many
CASSLGGSTVGQPQHF	TGTGCCAGCAGCTTAGGCGGGTCCACGGTAGGTCAGCCCCAGCATTTT	.	TRBV7-2	TRBJ1-5	few
CAIQSRGNTIYF	TGTGCCATCCAGAGTCGGGGGAACACCATATATTTT	.	TRBV5-8	TRBJ1-3	.
CASSPTGGSYNSPLHF	TGTGCCAGCAGCCCGACCGGTGGCTCCTATAATTCACCCCTCCACTTT	.	TRBV4-2	TRBJ1-6	.
CASSASGVFPTDTQYF	TGTGCCAGCAGTGCTAGCGGGGTCTTTCCCACAGATACGCAGTATTTT	TRBD2	TRBV2	TRBJ2-3	.
CASSFPAQETQYF	TGTGCCAGCAGTTTTCCGGCCCAAGAGACCCAGTACTTC	.	TRBV28	TRBJ2-5	many
CASSLSGEGDYGYTF	TGTGCCAGCAGCCTTTCTGGGGAGGGTGACTATGGCTACACCTTC	.	TRBV5-4	TRBJ1-2	.
CASSLAGQVGYF	TGTGCCAGCAGCTTAGCCGGGCAAGTGGGGTATTTT	.	TRBV11-2	TRBJ2-3	few
CASSPRTGMGPETQYF	TGTGCCAGCAGTCCGCGGACAGGCATGGGACCAGAGACCCAGTACTTC	TRBD1	TRBV6-1	TRBJ2-5	.
CASNSGPSTDTQYF	TGTGCCAGCAATAGCGGGCCCAGCACAGATACGCAGTATTTT	TRBD2	TRBV2	TRBJ2-3	many
CASSAGQNTEAFF	TGTGCCAGCAGTGCCGGACAGAACACTGAAGCTTTCTTT	.	TRBV7-3	TRBJ1-1	few